This T cell receptor (beta chain) was sequenced during a study of immune cell composition in non-small cell lung cancer. About the research overall: Lung adenocarcinoma or squamous carcinoma made up most tumours.

For this clone: Its cognate antigen is unknown.

General study results and limits: TIL tumour reactivity correlated with maximal tumour-associated clone frequency in adenocarcinoma.

Normal lung sampling was at least 3 cm from the tumour, as distant as possible. CDR1 is KGHSH and CDR2 is LQKENI in the germline V gene. V gave up 3 bases and J gave up 2 bases, with 3 bases separating them. The CDR3 runs to 12 residues. Some clones are missing from TCRdb's copy, which holds only in-frame ones; the method was immunoSEQ multiplex PCR. The sample has nearly 7,000 clones, 80% to 90% seen once. This clonotype originated in a human donor with non-small cell lung cancer. The sample was non-adjacent lung tissue. This chain links TRBV18 with TRBJ2-3; D gene uncertain. The DNA of the CDR3 is TGTGCCAGCTCACCTGACACAGATACGCAGTATTTT. Translating it yields CASSPDTDTQYF.